Following are 28 T cell receptor beta chains from one sample sequenced in a study of type 1 and type 2 diabetes patients. PCR was run on genomic DNA. Multiplex PCR with 30 forward and 13 reverse primers amplified the TCR beta CDR3. TCRdb recomputed calls from the multiplex PCR reads with MiXCR, one row per CDR3 protein. Of 280,000 or so distinct CDR3 sequences listed, roughly 50% were seen once; the top ten hold roughly an eighth. The sequenced sample consisted of peripheral blood mononuclear cells (PBMCs). The receptors come from a man between 18 and 35 years old with type 2 diabetes.

V gene TRBV2 combines with J gene TRBJ2-7; TRBD1 agrees at 9 bases. The germline gives CDR1 SNHLY, CDR2 FYNNEI. The CDR3 spans 16 residues. With 5 bases clipped from V and 1 base from J, the junction kept 9 bases outside the gene matches. The CDR3 DNA is TGTGCCAGCAGTTTACAGGGGGCGCGAGCTTCCTACGAGCAGTACTTC. It codes for CASSLQGARASYEQYF.

This clonotype showed up just once. Relative to the germline gene, one junction end is altered; a read error may explain this. J is TRBJ2-1 and V is TRBV30; possibly TRBD1 for D (5 bases). The CDR3 has 14 amino acids. Germline V CDR1 and CDR2: GTSNPN, SVGIG (reference sequence). CDR3: CAWKDMTFYNEQSF. CDR3 nucleotides: TGTGCCTGGAAGGACATGACCTTCTACAATGAGCAGTCCTTC.

This clonotype showed up just a few times. The chain couples TRBV6-2 or TRBV6-3 to TRBJ2-5, with D uncertain. The CDR3 has 11 residues. The V gene lost 10 bases and the J gene lost 5 bases, with 11 bases spanning the gap. Germline V lookup: CDR1 MNHEY, CDR2 SVGEGT. Here the CDR3 DNA reads TGTGCCACGAGACTGGGCGAGACCCAGTACTTC. It codes for CATRLGETQYF.

This clonotype was picked up a small number of times. The V call is TRBV28, the J call TRBJ1-1; D not certain. Germline-derived CDR1 and CDR2 are MDHEN and SYDVKM. The CDR3 is 13 amino acids. Trimming cost V 6 bases and J 7 bases, with 15 bases left between them. The CDR3: CASSPRMASEAFF. The CDR3 bases are TGTGCCAGCAGCCCACGAATGGCGAGTGAAGCTTTCTTT.

The chain uses TRBV20-1 and TRBJ2-6, with D possibly called TRBD1 or TRBD2 (5 bases each). Trimming left V 5 bases short and J 0 bases short, with 17 bases between. This CDR3 region has 17 residues. Per the germline V gene, CDR1 is DFQATT and CDR2 is SNEGSKA (reference sequence). Written as DNA, the CDR3 is TGCAGTGCTGATGCAATGGGACGAGGCTCTGGGGCCAACGTCCTGACTTTC. As protein: CSADAMGRGSGANVLTF.

This chain uses TRBV20-1 with TRBJ2-7; TRBD2 might be the D (5 bases). V dropped 5 bases and J dropped 2 bases, with 16 bases sitting between them. The CDR3 covers 14 residues. Germline V gene lookup returns CDR1 DFQATT and CDR2 SNEGSKA (reference sequence). The CDR3, as DNA: TGCAGTGCTGATGAAACGTTCGGGGCCTACGAGCAGTACTTC. Amino acid sequence: CSADETFGAYEQYF.

The chain joins TRBV7-8 to TRBJ1-1; the D gene is possibly TRBD1 (5 bases). The germline CDR1 and CDR2 sequences are SGHVS and FQNEAQ. The CDR3 has 17 amino acids. Trimming shortened V by 1 base and J by 0 bases, and 15 bases separated the two germline ends. CDR3 sequence: CASSLGGGPRMNTEAFF. The CDR3 DNA sequence: TGTGCCAGCAGCTTAGGGGGGGGACCCCGCATGAACACTGAAGCTTTCTTT.

This clonotype was seen a handful of times. The J gene is TRBJ2-7, the V gene TRBV10-3; 14 positions match TRBD2. The germline CDR1 and CDR2 sequences are ENHRY and SYGVKD. The CDR3 length is 16 residues. The junction had 12 bases not matched to a gene; V was cut back by 8 bases and J by 6 bases. CDR3 residues: CAIGGLAGDQRAEQYF. CDR3 sequence (DNA): TGTGCCATCGGGGGACTAGCGGGAGACCAGCGAGCCGAGCAGTACTTC.

V and J are TRBV30 and TRBJ1-6; TRBD1 matches at 7 bases. Germline V gives CDR1 GTSNPN, CDR2 SVGIG (reference sequence). Losses at the gene ends were 5 bases for V and 6 bases for J; bases not matched to a gene: 4. The CDR3 has 13 residues. The CDR3: CAWGGQSNSPLHF. The CDR3 nucleotides read TGTGCCTGGGGGGGACAGAGTAATTCACCCCTCCACTTT.

This clonotype was found many times. V usage is TRBV6-1 and J usage is TRBJ2-2; the match to TRBD2 covers 12 bases. The CDR3 length is 15 residues. CDR1 and CDR2 (germline): MNHNS, SASEGT. Trimming took 1 base from V and 8 from J; bases not matched to a gene: 2. This CDR3 is CASSEGTSGAGELFF. The DNA for the CDR3 is TGTGCCAGCAGTGAAGGGACTAGCGGGGCGGGGGAGCTGTTTTTT.

The chain joins TRBV7-6 to TRBJ2-1; D assignment may be TRBD1 or TRBD2 (5 bases each). Germline CDR1 SGHVS, CDR2 FNYEAQ. V lost 5 bases, J lost 6 bases, and 11 bases lay in between. The CDR3 is made up of 13 amino acids. The CDR3 nucleotides are TGTGCCAGCAGCCCCCCGGGGCTCAATGAGCAGTTCTTC. Encoded protein: CASSPPGLNEQFF.

In the case of this clonotype: Given a much more abundant clone one base away, this may be a read error. The rearrangement joins TRBV13 to TRBJ2-2; a weak D match, TRBD2 (5 bases). The germline CDR1 and CDR2 sequences are PRHDT and FYEKMQ (reference sequence). CDR3 length: 11 residues. Trimming took 8 bases from V and 7 from J, leaving 8 bases between them. CDR3 residues: CASCGGGELFF. The CDR3 DNA follows: TGTGCCAGCTGTGGAGGCGGGGAGCTGTTTTTT.

J is TRBJ2-7 and V is TRBV7-9; TRBD1 matches at 12 bases. The CDR3 runs 16 residues. The J segment lost 5 bases and the V segment lost 5 bases, leaving 10 bases of the junction unmatched. Germline V CDR1 and CDR2: SEHNR, FQNEAQ (reference sequence). As DNA, the CDR3 is TGTGCCAGCAGCCAAGATGGGACAGGGGGCGCGGACGAGCAGTACTTC. Translation: CASSQDGTGGADEQYF.

The chain carries TRBV6-1 and TRBJ2-3, with D possibly being TRBD1 (6 bases). Germline loops: CDR1 MNHNS, CDR2 SASEGT. V was cut by 10 bases and J by 1 base, with 15 bases left in between. The CDR3 is 14 residues long. The CDR3 region has the DNA TGTGCCACCACAAACAGGGACCGCACAGATACGCAGTATTTT. Translating gives CATTNRDRTDTQYF.

CDR3 protein: CAISLAGGPNTGELFF. The CDR3 DNA follows: TGTGCCATCAGCCTAGCGGGAGGGCCTAACACCGGGGAGCTGTTTTTT. The chain is built from TRBV10-3 and TRBJ2-2; TRBD2 matches 12 bases. CDR3 length: 16 residues. CDR1 and CDR2 (germline): ENHRY, SYGVKD. The J segment lost 2 bases and the V segment lost 6 bases, leaving 4 bases of the junction unmatched.

There are a few counts of this clonotype. The rearrangement uses TRBV6-5 and TRBJ2-1, with TRBD2 as a possible D gene (6 bases). The V gene lost 2 bases and the J gene lost 5 bases, with 13 bases spanning the gap. This CDR3 has 15 amino acids. Looked up from germline, CDR1 is MNHEY and CDR2 is SVGAGI. As DNA, the CDR3 is TGTGCCAGCAGTTACAGGGCGGGACCCAACAATGAGCAGTTCTTC. Amino acids: CASSYRAGPNNEQFF.

This clonotype has just a few counts. This chain links TRBV6-1 with TRBJ2-3; D may be TRBD1 or TRBD2 (5 bases each). The CDR3 is 12 residues long. Germline V gives CDR1 MNHNS, CDR2 SASEGT. Trimming took off 7 bases at V and 6 bases at J, with 11 bases between the two ends. In DNA, the CDR3 is TGTGCCAGCAACCGGGACGTTGATACGCAGTATTTT. It yields the protein CASNRDVDTQYF.

About this clonotype itself: The junction does not match germline at one end; this may be a read error. The chain uses TRBV10-1 and TRBJ1-2, with 9 positions matching TRBD1. The germline gives CDR1 WNHNN, CDR2 SYGVQD (reference sequence). CDR3 size: 14 residues. CDR3 residues: CAIRRQTGGIGYTF. The DNA for the CDR3 is TGTGCCATCAGGCGTCAGACAGGGGGTATCGGCTACACCTTC.

In its sample, this clonotype was seen a few times. The chain joins TRBV29-1 to TRBJ1-1; 9 bases agree with TRBD1. V was pared by 6 bases and J by 0 bases, with 2 bases of the junction left unmatched. Looked up from germline, CDR1 is SQVTM and CDR2 is ANQGSEA. This CDR3 contains 13 residues. This CDR3 reads CSVGDRVNTEAFF. In DNA, the CDR3 is TGCAGCGTAGGGGACAGGGTGAACACTGAAGCTTTCTTT.

This chain connects TRBV7-3 to TRBJ1-2; D unresolved. The germline V and J ends were trimmed by 3 bases and 6 bases, with 11 bases remaining between them. CDR3 length: 13 amino acids. CDR1 and CDR2 from the germline V gene are SGHTA and FQGTGA. The CDR3 DNA reads as TGTGCCAGCAGCTTGACCGGGAGGGATGGCTACACCTTC. Protein sequence: CASSLTGRDGYTF.

A single count supports this clonotype. This chain links TRBV24-1 with TRBJ2-7; 11 bases agree with TRBD2. The J segment lost 7 bases and the V segment lost 3 bases, leaving 13 bases of the junction unmatched. The CDR3 is 17 amino acids. Germline CDR1 KGHDR, CDR2 SFDVKD. Written as DNA, the CDR3 is TGTGCCACCAGTGATAAGGGTAGCGGGAGGGCGGGAAATGAGCAGTACTTC. Translation gives CATSDKGSGRAGNEQYF.

V gene TRBV25-1 combines with J gene TRBJ2-5; weak D call: TRBD1 (6 bases). CDR1 MGHDK and CDR2 SYGVNS come from the germline V gene. V lost 8 bases, J lost 5 bases, and 15 bases lay in between. The CDR3 is 13 amino acids. CDR3 nucleotides: TGTGCCAGCGGCCAGGGGTTCCAGGAGACCCAGTACTTC. It translates to CASGQGFQETQYF.

This clonotype turned up a few times. The chain is built from TRBV19 and TRBJ1-4; D call uncertain. V was shortened by 5 bases and J by 7 bases, with 20 bases between the two germline ends. The CDR3 consists of 16 residues. Germline V gene lookup returns CDR1 LNHDA and CDR2 SQIVND (reference sequence). CDR3 region: CASSPRQVGRGEKLFF. For the CDR3, the DNA is TGTGCCAGTAGTCCCCGGCAGGTAGGGCGGGGTGAAAAACTGTTTTTT.

This clonotype was counted between two and nine times. The rearrangement links TRBV20-1 to TRBJ1-2; D is possibly TRBD1 (6 bases). This CDR3 has 13 residues. The V end lost 3 bases, the J end lost 3 bases, and 11 bases lay between the germline ends. In germline, CDR1 is DFQATT, CDR2 SNEGSKA (reference sequence). CDR3 amino acids: CSARDSRHYGYTF. The CDR3 nucleotides are TGCAGTGCTAGGGACAGTAGACACTATGGCTACACCTTC.

J is TRBJ2-7 and V is TRBV7-2; D not certain. This CDR3 comprises 14 residues. Germline V lookup: CDR1 SGHTA, CDR2 FQGNSA. Trimming left V 0 bases short and J 2 bases short, with 8 bases between. CDR3 nucleotides: TGTGCCAGCAGCTTAGCTGGATCCGCCTACGAGCAGTACTTC. It yields the protein CASSLAGSAYEQYF.

The V call is TRBV7-3, the J call TRBJ2-1, with TRBD1 identical over 7 bases. CDR3 size: 13 residues. Trimming took 4 bases from V and 6 from J; bases not matched to a gene: 3. Germline V gene sequence: CDR1 SGHTA, CDR2 FQGTGA. CDR3 DNA sequence: TGTGCCAGCAGCTCGGGACAGCCCAATGAGCAGTTCTTC. The encoded protein is CASSSGQPNEQFF.

The chain's CDR3 is CASSINSYSYEQYF. The DNA of the CDR3 is TGTGCCAGTAGTATCAACAGCTACTCCTACGAGCAGTACTTC. The chain joins TRBV19 to TRBJ2-7; D ambiguous. The CDR3 length is 14 residues. Germline lookup yields CDR1 LNHDA and CDR2 SQIVND (reference sequence). V lost 3 bases and J 0 bases, leaving 9 bases between the germline ends.

Worth noting for this clonotype: A junction boundary mismatches the germline segment, possibly from a read error. CDR3 sequence (DNA): TGTGCCAGCAGTCCGAGCCTCTACCAAGAGGCCCAGTACTTC. Translated: CASSPSLYQEAQYF. The J gene is TRBJ2-5, the V gene TRBV12-3 or TRBV12-4; D not certain. This CDR3 has 14 residues.